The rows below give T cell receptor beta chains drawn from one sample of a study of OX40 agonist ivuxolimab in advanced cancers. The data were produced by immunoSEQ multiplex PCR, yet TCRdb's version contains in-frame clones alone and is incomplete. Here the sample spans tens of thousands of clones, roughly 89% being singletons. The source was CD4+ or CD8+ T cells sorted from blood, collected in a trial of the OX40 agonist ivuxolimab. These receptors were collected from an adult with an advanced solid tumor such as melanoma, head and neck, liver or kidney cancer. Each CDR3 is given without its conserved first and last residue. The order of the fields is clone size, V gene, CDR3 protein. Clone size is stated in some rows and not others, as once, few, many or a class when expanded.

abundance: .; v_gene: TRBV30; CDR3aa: AWSVEGRGTQY
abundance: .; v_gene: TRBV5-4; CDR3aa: ASSFSGTGINEQY
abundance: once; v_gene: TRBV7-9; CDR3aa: ASSMTGRLTSGYT
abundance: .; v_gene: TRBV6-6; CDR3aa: ASSYEPGVGYT
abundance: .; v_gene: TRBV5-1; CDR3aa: ASQLERGASSPLH
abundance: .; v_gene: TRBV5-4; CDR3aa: ASSLTASEISYT
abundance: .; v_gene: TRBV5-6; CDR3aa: ASSLLGQAYEQY
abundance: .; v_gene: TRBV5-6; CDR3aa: ASSLGEAQPQH
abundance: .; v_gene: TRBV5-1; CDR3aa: ASSGRTEAF
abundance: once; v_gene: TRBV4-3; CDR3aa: ASSQGQLYLLLNYGYT
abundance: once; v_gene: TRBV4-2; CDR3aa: ASSQDWENIQY
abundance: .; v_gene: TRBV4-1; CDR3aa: ASSQDSQGKNSPLH
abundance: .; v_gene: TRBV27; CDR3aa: ASSLLGGPEPEQY
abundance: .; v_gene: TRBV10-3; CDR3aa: AISESGNTYNEQF
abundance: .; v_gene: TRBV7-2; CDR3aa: ASRTGRNTGELF
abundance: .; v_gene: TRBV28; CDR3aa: ASTIAGVRYNEQF
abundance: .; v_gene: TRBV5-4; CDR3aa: ASRPDLTGTDTQY
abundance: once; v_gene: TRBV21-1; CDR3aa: ASSKQGVMKTQY
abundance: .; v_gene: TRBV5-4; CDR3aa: ASSLGLGGGADEQF
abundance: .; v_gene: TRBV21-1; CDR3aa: ASSKDQSGPNYGYT
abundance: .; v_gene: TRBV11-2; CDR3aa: ASSIAVLSSYEQY
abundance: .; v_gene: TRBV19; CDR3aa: ASSINRRRTEAF
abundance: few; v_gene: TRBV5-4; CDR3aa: ASSLETVGNTEAF
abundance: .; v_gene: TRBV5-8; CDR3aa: ASSLPGLGTGELF
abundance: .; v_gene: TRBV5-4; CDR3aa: ASSFGQRTGELF
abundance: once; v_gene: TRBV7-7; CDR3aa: ASSFRLDEKLF
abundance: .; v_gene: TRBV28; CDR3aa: ASSLTGTYGYT
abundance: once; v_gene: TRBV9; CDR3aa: ASSVAPGSYNEQF
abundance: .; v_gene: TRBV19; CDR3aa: ASSIFGNQEMSGANVLT
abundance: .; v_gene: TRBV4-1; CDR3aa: ASSQEVSGNQPQH
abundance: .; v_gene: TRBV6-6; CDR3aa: ASRSGTGPHEQY
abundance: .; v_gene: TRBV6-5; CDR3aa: ASSRQGMNTEAF
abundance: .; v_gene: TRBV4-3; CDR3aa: ASSQFEGQPDTQY
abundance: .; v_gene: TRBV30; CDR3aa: AWSNAGTLIRQPQH
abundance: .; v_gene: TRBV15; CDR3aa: ATSILRGAGSSYEQY
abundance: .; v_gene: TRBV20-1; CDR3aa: SATEQETQY
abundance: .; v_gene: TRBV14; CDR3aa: ASSQVWGTEAF
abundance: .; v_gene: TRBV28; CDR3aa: ASSEAGAAAVGYT
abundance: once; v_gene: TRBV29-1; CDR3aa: SGWPTAQLNTEAF
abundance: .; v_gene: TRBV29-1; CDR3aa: SVGMPGNEQF
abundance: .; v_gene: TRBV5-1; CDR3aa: ASSIQGGVFYEQY
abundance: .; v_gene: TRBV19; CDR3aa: ASSISTGTSGTDTQY
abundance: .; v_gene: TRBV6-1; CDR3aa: ASSERVLTMAF
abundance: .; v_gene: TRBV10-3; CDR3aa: AISEGMNTEAF
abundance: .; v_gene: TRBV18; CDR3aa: ASSPNLASTDTQY
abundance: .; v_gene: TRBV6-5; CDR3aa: ASSPGGQETQY
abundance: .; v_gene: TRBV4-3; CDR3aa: ASSQGTSGGAWYNEQF
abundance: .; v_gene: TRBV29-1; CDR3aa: SASGQNTEAF
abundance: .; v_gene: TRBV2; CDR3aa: ASSRQGYQPQH
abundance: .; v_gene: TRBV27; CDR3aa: ASSPRPKTGVSEKLF
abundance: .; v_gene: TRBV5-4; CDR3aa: ASSLLATGELF
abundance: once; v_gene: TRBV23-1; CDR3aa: ASSQQKDRAGANVLT
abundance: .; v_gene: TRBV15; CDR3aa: ATSSRTGGWEPQH
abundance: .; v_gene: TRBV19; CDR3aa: ASSIGRDTQY
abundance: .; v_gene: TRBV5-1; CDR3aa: ASSRADQETQY
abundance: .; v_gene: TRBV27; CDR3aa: ASSLAGQGNYEQY
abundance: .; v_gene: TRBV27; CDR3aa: ASSFHIGTGKPRGYT
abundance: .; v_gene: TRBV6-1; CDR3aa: ASGSAVSYEQY